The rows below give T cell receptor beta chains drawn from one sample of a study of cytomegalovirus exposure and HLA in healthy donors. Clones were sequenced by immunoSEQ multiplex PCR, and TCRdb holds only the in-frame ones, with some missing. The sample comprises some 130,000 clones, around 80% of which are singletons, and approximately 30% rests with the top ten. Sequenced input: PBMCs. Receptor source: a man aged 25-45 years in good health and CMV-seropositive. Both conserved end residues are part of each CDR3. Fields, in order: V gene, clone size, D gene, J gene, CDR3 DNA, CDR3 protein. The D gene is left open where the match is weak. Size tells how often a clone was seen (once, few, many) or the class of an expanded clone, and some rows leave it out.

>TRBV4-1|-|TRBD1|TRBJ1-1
TGCGCCAGCAGCCAGCCGGGACAGATGAACACTGAAGCTTTCTTT
CASSQPGQMNTEAFF
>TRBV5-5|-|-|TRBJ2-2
TGTGCCAGCAGCCCCACGGCGCAGGGCGGCACCGGGGAGCTGTTTTTT
CASSPTAQGGTGELFF
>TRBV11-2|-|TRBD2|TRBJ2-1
TGTGCCAGCAGAGTCCCGGGACTAGCGCCAACGCAGTTCTTC
CASRVPGLAPTQFF
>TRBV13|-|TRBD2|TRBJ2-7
TGTGCCAGCAGCTCCCGGGGGACTAGCGGAACCTACGAGCAGTACTTC
CASSSRGTSGTYEQYF
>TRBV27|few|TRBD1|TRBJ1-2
TGTGCCAGCAGTTTGTTGGGACAGGGGACGGGCTACACCTTC
CASSLLGQGTGYTF
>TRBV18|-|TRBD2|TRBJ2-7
TGTGCCAGCTCACCGAAAGGACTAGCGGGAGGGCAGGGGTCCGAGCAGTACTTC
CASSPKGLAGGQGSEQYF
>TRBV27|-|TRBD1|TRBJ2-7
TGTGCCAGCAGTCCGCGGACAGGGAGACTCTACGAGCAGTACTTC
CASSPRTGRLYEQYF
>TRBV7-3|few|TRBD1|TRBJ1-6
TGTGCCAGCAGCATTACAGGGGCATCACCCCTCCACTTT
CASSITGASPLHF
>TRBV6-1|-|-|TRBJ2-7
TGTGCCAGCAGCCGGACAGCATCGGGGTACGAGCAGTACTTC
CASSRTASGYEQYF
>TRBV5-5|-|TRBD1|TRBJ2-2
TGTGCCAGCAGCTTGAGGTTGTGGACAGGGGGCACCGGGGAGCTGTTTTTT
CASSLRLWTGGTGELFF
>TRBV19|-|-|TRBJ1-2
TGTGCCAGTAGCCCGGAGGGGCAAATTGGCTACACCTTC
CASSPEGQIGYTF
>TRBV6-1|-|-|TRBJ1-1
TGTGCCAGCAGGGCAGGGTGGAACACTGAAGCTTTCTTT
CASRAGWNTEAFF
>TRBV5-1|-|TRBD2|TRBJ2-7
TGCGCCAGCAGCTTGATCGGACTAGTGGGGAGCGAGCAGTACTTC
CASSLIGLVGSEQYF
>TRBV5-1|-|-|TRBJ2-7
TGCGCCAGCAGGTCCGATCGACTATCCTACGAGCAGTACTTC
CASRSDRLSYEQYF
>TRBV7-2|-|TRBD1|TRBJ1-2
TGTGCCAGCAGCACCTCGACAGGGTTAGTCTATGGCTACACCTTC
CASSTSTGLVYGYTF
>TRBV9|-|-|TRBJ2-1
TGTGCCAGCACCTCGGAGGGGGGGGCCTACAATGAGCAGTTCTTC
CASTSEGGAYNEQFF
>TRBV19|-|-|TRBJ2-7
TGTGCCAGTACCCCGGGACAAAACTCCTACGAGCAGTACTTC
CASTPGQNSYEQYF
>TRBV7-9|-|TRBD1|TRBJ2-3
TGTGCCAGCAGCTTAGAGGGGGCTTACCGGAGAGATACGCAGTATTTT
CASSLEGAYRRDTQYF
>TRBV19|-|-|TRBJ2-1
TGTGCCAGTAGTATAGGGGGAGGGGGATCCCGCAATGAGCAGTTCTTC
CASSIGGGGSRNEQFF
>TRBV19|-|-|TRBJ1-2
TGTGCCAGTAACACTTGGTCAGGGGATGGCTACACCTTC
CASNTWSGDGYTF
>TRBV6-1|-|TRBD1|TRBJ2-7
TGTGCCAGCAGTAAAGACAGGGTGGGCGAGCAGTACTTC
CASSKDRVGEQYF
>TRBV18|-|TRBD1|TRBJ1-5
TGTGCCAGCTCACCACCGGGACAGAGCTTCAATCAGCCCCAGCATTTT
CASSPPGQSFNQPQHF
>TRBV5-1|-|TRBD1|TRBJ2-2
TGCGCCAGCAGCGGGGGACAGGGGGGCACCGGGGAGCTGTTTTTT
CASSGGQGGTGELFF
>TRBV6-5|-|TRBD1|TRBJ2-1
TGTGCCAGCAGTTACTCAGGGACAGGGAACAATGAGCAGTTCTTC
CASSYSGTGNNEQFF
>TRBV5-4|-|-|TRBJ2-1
TGTGCCAGCAGCCCGGACACCCGGTCCTACAATGAGCAGTTCTTC
CASSPDTRSYNEQFF
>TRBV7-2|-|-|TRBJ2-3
TGTGCCAGCAGGCGGAGAGATACGCAGTATTTT
CASRRRDTQYF
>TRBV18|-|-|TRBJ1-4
TGTGCCAGCTCACCGTCCTCAGGGAATGAAAAACTGTTTTTT
CASSPSSGNEKLFF
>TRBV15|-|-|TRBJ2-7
TGTGCCACCAGCAGAGGAAGGGGGTCCCTCGAGCAGTACTTC
CATSRGRGSLEQYF
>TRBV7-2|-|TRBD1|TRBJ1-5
TGTGCCAGCAGCTTGGACAGGGGGCATCAGCCCCAGCATTTT
CASSLDRGHQPQHF
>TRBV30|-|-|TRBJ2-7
TGTGCCTGGAGTAGAAACCCGACAGCCTTGGAGCAGTACTTC
CAWSRNPTALEQYF
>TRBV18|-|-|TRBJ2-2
TGTGCCAGCTCACCCACGGGGGATACCGGGGAGCTGTTTTTT
CASSPTGDTGELFF
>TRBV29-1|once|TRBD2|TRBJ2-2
TGCAGCGTTAAGACTAGCGGGGGCTTCACCGGGGAGCTGTTTTTT
CSVKTSGGFTGELFF
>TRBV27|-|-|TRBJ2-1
TGTGCCAGCAGTTTGTTGGGCAGGGGATTCAACAATGAGCAGTTCTTC
CASSLLGRGFNNEQFF
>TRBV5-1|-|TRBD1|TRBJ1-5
TGCGCCAGCAGCTTGGGACAGGGGGCAGGTCAGCCCCAGCATTTT
CASSLGQGAGQPQHF
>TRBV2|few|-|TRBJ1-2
TGTGCCAGCAGTGAAGCGAGCAGGAATGGCTACACCTTC
CASSEASRNGYTF
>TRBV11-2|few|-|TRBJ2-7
TGTGCCAGCAGCTTAGTTTTAGGGGGCTACGAGCAGTACTTC
CASSLVLGGYEQYF
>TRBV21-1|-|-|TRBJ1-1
TGTGCCAGCAGCAAGTTGACAGGTACGATCCCCAACACTGAAGCTTTCTTT
CASSKLTGTIPNTEAFF
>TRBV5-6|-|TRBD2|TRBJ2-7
TGTGCCAGCAGCGCGCGGGGGGGAGTAGCCTACGAGCAGTACTTC
CASSARGGVAYEQYF
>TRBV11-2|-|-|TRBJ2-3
TGTGCCAGCAGCTTGCAAGTACTGGCAGATACGCAGTATTTT
CASSLQVLADTQYF
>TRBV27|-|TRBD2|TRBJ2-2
TGTGCCAGCAGTTTATGGCTAGCGGAAGCGAACACCGGGGAGCTGTTTTTT
CASSLWLAEANTGELFF
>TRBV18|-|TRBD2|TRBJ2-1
TGTGCCAGCTCACCAGCGGGAGGGGGAAACAATGAGCAGTTCTTC
CASSPAGGGNNEQFF
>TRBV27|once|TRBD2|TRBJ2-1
TGTGCCAGCAGTTGGGGGACTAGCGGGAGGATTAATGAGCAGTTCTTC
CASSWGTSGRINEQFF
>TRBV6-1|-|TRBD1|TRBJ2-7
TGTGCCAGCAGAGGACAGGGGAACTCCTACGAGCAGTACTTC
CASRGQGNSYEQYF
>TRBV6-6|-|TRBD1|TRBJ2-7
TGTGCCAGCAGGACCTCGGGACAGGGGAGTACCAAGCAGTACTTC
CASRTSGQGSTKQYF
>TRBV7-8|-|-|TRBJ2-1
TGTGCCAGCAGCTTAGTAGCCTACAACAATGAGCAGTTCTTC
CASSLVAYNNEQFF
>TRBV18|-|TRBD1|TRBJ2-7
TGTGCCAGCTCATCGAACAGGGGCCCCTACGAGCAGTACTTC
CASSSNRGPYEQYF
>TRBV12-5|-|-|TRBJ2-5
TGTGCTAGTGGTTTAGATGATTTCGAGGGATTGGAGACCCAGTACTTC
CASGLDDFEGLETQYF
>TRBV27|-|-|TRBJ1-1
TGTGCCAGCAGAAATGGACAGCGCTACACTGAAGCTTTCTTT
CASRNGQRYTEAFF
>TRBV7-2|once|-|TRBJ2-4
TGTGCCAGCAGCTCACCCGGTGGGGGGAAAGGCAAAAACATTCAGTACTTC
CASSSPGGGKGKNIQYF
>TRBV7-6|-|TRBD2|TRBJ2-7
TGTGCCAGCAGCTTAGCAGCGGGCGGGACTAGCGGGAATAATGCCTACGAGCAGTACTTC
CASSLAAGGTSGNNAYEQYF
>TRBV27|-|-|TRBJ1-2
TGTGCCAGCAGCACAGGGTACTCTGGCTACACCTTC
CASSTGYSGYTF
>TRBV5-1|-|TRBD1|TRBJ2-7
TGCGCCAGCAGCCCCAAGGGGGCAGGGTACGAGCAGTACTTC
CASSPKGAGYEQYF
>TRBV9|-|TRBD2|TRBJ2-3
TGTGCCAGCAGCGTAAGCGGGGGCACAGATACGCAGTATTTT
CASSVSGGTDTQYF
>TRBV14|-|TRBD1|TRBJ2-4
TGTGCCAGCAGCCAAACGACAGGGCCCAGCAAAAACATTCAGTACTTC
CASSQTTGPSKNIQYF
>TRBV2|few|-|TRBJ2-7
TGTGCCAGCAGTGGAAATAGCGGCTACGAGCAGTACTTC
CASSGNSGYEQYF
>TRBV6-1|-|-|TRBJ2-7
TGTGCCAGCAGTGAAGATTTGACAAGACCGTACGAGCAGTACTTC
CASSEDLTRPYEQYF
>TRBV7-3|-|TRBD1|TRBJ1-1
TGTGCCAGCAGCCCTCAGGGGGGCACTGAAGCTTTCTTT
CASSPQGGTEAFF
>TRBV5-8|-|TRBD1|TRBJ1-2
TGTGCCAGCAGCTTGAGGACAGGGACCGGCTACACCTTC
CASSLRTGTGYTF
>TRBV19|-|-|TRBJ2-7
TGTGCCAGTAGTATAGGGGGAGGCTCCTACGAGCAGTACTTC
CASSIGGGSYEQYF